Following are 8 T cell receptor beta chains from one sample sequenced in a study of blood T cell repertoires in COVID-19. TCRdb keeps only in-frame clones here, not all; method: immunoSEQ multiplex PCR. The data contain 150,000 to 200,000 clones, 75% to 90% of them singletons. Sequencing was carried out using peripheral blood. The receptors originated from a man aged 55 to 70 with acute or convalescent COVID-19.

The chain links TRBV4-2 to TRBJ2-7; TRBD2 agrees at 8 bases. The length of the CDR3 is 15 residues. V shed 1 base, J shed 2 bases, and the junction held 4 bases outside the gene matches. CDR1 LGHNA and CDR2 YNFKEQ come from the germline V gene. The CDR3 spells CASSQVELAAYEQYF. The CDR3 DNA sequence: TGTGCCAGCAGCCAAGTTGAACTAGCGGCCTACGAGCAGTACTTC.

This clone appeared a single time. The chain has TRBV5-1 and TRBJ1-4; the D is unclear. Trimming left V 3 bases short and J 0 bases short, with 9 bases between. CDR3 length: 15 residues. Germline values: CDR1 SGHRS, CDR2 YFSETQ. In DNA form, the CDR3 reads TGCGCCAGCAGCTGGGCTACAGCAACTAATGAAAAACTGTTTTTT. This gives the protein CASSWATATNEKLFF.

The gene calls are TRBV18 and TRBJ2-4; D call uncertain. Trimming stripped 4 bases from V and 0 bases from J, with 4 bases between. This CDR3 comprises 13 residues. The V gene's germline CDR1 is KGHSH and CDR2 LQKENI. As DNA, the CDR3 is TGTGCCAGCTCACGAGTAGCCAAAAACATTCAGTACTTC. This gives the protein CASSRVAKNIQYF. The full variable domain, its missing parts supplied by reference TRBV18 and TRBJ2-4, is NAGVMQNPRHLVRRRGQEARLRCSPMKGHSHVYWYRQLPEEGLKFMVYLQKENIIDESGMPKERFSAEFPKEGPSILRIQQVVRGDSAAYFCASSRVAKNIQYFGAGTRLSVL.

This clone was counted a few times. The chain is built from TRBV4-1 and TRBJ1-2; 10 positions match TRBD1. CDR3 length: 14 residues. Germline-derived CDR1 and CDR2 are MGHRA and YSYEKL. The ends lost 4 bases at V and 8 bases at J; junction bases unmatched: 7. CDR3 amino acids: CASSLGQGYGGYTF. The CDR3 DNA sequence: TGCGCCAGCAGCCTGGGACAGGGGTACGGAGGCTACACCTTC.

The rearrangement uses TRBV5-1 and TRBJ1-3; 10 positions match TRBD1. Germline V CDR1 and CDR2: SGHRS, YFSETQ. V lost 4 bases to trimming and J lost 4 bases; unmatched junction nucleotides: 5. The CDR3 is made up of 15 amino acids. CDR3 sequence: CASSPDRGSGNTIYF. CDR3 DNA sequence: TGCGCCAGCAGCCCGGACAGGGGGTCCGGAAACACCATATATTTT.

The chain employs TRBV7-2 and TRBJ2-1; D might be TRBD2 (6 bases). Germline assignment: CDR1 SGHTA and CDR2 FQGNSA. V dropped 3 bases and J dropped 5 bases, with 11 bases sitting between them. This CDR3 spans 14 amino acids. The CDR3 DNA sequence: TGTGCCAGCAGCTTCAAACCGGGGGACAATGAGCAGTTCTTC. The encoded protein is CASSFKPGDNEQFF.

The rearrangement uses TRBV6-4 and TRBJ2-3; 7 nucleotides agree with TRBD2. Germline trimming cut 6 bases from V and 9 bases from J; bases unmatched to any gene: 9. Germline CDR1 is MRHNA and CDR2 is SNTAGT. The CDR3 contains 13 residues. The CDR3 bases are TGTGCCAGCAGCCGGGAGGCCGAGGGGACGCAGTATTTT. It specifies CASSREAEGTQYF.

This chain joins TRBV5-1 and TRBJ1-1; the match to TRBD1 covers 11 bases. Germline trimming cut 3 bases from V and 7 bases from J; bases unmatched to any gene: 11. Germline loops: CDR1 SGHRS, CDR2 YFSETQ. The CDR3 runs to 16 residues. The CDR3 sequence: CASSSSDRGLVGEAFF. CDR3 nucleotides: TGCGCCAGCAGCTCCTCGGACAGGGGGCTCGTAGGTGAAGCTTTCTTT.